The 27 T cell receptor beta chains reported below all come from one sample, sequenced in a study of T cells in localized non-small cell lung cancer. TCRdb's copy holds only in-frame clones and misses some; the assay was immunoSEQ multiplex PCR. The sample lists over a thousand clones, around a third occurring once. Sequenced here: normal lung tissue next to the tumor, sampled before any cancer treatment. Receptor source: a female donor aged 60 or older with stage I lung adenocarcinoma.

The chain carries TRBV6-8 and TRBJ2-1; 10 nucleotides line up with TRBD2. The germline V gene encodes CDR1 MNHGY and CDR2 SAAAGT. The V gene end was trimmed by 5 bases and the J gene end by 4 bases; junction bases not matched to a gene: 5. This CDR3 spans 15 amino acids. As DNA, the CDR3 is TGTGCCAGCAGTCCCTCTAGCGGGGGTTACAATGAGCAGTTCTTC. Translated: CASSPSSGGYNEQFF.

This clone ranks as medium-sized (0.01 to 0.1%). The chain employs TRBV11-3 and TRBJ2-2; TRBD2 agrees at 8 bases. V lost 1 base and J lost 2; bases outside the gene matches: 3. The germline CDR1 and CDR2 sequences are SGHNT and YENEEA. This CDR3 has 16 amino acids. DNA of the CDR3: TGTGCCAGCAGCTTAGGTGCGGGGGGAAACACCGGGGAGCTGTTTTTT. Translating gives CASSLGAGGNTGELFF.

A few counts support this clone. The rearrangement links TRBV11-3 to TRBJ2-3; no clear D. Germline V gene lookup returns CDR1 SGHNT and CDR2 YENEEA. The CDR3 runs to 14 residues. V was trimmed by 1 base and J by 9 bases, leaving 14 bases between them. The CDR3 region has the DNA TGTGCCAGCAGCTTAGTAGGGCGGCTCGGCACGCAGTATTTT. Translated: CASSLVGRLGTQYF.

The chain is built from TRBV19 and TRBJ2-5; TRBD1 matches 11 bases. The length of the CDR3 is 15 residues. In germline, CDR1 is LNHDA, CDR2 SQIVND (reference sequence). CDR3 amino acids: CASSTGTGGRETQYF. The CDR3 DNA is TGTGCTAGTTCAACCGGGACAGGGGGAAGGGAGACCCAGTACTTC.

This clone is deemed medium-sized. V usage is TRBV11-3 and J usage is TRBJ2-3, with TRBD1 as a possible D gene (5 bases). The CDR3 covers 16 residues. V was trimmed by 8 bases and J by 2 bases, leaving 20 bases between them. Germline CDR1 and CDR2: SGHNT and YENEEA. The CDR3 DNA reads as TGTGCCAGCGACAAGGTTCGGACAACGACCACAGATACGCAGTATTTT. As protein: CASDKVRTTTTDTQYF. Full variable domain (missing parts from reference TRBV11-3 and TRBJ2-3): EAGVVQSPRYKIIEKKQPVAFWCNPISGHNTLYWYLQNLGQGPELLIRYENEEAVDDSQLPKDRFSAERLKGVDSTLKIQPAELGDSAVYLCASDKVRTTTTDTQYFGPGTRLTVL.

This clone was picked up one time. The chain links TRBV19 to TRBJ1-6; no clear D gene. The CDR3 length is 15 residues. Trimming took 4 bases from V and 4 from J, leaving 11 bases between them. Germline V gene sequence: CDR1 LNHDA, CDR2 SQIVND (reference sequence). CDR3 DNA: TGTGCCAGTAGTACTACCGGGCTGTATAATTCACCCCTCCACTTT. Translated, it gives CASSTTGLYNSPLHF.

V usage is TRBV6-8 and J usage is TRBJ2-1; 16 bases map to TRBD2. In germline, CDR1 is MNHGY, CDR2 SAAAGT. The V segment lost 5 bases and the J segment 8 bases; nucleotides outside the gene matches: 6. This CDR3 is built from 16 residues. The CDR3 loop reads CASSLGTSGGADEQFF. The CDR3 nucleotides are TGTGCCAGCAGTCTCGGGACTAGCGGGGGGGCAGATGAGCAGTTCTTC.

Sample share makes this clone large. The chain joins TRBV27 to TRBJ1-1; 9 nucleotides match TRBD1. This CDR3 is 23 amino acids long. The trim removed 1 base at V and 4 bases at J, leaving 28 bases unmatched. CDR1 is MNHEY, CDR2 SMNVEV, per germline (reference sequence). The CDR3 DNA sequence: TGTGCCAGCAGTTTATACCCATCTACAGGGGGCTTTGCAACGATTAGCAAGGGCACTGAAGCTTTCTTT. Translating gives CASSLYPSTGGFATISKGTEAFF.

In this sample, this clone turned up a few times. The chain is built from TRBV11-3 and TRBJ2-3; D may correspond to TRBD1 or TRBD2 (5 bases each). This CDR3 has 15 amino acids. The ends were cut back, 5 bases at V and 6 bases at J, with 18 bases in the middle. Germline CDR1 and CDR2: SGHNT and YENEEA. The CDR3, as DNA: TGTGCCAGCAGCCTTGTCCCGGGACGTGGCGATACGCAGTATTTT. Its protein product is CASSLVPGRGDTQYF.

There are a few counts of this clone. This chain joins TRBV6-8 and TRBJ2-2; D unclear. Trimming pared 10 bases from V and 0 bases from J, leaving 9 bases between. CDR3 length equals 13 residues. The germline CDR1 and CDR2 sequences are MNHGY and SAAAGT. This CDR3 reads CANRDSNTGELFF. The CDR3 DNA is TGTGCCAATAGAGATTCGAACACCGGGGAGCTGTTTTTT.

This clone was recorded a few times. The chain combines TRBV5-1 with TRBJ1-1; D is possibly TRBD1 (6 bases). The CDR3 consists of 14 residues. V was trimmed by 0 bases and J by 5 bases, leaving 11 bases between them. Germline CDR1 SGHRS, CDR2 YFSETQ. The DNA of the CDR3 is TGCGCCAGCAGCTTGGAGGGGGTGGAGACTGAAGCTTTCTTT. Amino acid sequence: CASSLEGVETEAFF.

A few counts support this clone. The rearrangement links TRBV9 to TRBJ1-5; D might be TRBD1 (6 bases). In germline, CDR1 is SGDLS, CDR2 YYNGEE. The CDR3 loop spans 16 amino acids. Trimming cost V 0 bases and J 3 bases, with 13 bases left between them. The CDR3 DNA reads TGTGCCAGCAGCGTAGGAGGGCAGGGGAACAATCAGCCCCAGCATTTT. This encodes CASSVGGQGNNQPQHF.

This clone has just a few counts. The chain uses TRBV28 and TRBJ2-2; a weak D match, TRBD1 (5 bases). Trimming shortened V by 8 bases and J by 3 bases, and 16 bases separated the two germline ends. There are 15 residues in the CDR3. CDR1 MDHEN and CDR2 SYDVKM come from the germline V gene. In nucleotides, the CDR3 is TGTGCCAGCCGCAAGGCCGCAGGGCACACCGGGGAGCTGTTTTTT. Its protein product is CASRKAAGHTGELFF.

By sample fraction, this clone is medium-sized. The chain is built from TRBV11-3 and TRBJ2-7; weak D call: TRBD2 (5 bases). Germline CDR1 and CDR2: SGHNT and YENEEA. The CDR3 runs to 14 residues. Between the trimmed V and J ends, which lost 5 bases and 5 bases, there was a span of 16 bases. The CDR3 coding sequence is TGTGCCAGCAGCCTGGACGGGGTCCTCGACGAGCAGTACGTC. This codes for CASSLDGVLDEQYV.

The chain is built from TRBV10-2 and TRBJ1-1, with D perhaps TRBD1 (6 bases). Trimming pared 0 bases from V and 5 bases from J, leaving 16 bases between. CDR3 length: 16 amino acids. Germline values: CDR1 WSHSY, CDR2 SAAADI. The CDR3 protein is CASSESFGGLGTEAFF. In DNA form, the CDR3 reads TGCGCCAGCAGTGAGTCGTTCGGGGGGCTGGGGACTGAAGCTTTCTTT.

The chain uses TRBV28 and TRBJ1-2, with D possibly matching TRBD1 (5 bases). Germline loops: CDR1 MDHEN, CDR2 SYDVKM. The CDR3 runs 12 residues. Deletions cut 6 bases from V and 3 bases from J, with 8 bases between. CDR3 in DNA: TGTGCCAGCAGGCAGGGTGACTATGGCTACACCTTC. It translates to CASRQGDYGYTF.

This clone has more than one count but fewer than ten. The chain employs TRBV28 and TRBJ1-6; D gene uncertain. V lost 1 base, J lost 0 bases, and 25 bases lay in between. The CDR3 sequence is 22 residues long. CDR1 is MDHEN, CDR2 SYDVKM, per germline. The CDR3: CASSLLVRLVPVKSSYNSPLHF. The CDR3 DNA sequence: TGTGCCAGCAGTTTATTGGTTCGGCTGGTCCCAGTGAAGAGCTCCTATAATTCACCCCTCCACTTT. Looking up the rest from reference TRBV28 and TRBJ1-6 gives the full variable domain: DVKVTQSSRYLVKRTGEKVFLECVQDMDHENMFWYRQDPGLGLRLIYFSYDVKMKEKGDIPEGYSVSREKKERFSLILESASTNQTSMYLCASSLLVRLVPVKSSYNSPLHFGNGTRLTVT.

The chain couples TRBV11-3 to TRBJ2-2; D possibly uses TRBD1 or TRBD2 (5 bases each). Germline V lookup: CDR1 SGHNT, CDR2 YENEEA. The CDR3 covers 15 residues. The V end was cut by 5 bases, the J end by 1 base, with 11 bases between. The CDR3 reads CASSVGPQNTGELFF. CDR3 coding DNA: TGTGCCAGCAGCGTGGGACCGCAGAACACCGGGGAGCTGTTTTTT.

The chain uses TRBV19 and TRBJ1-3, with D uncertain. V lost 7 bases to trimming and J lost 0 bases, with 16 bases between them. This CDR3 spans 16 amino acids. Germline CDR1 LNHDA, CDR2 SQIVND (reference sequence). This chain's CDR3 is CASTRTVGSSGNTIYF. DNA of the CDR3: TGTGCCAGTACCCGGACTGTCGGAAGCTCTGGAAACACCATATATTTT.

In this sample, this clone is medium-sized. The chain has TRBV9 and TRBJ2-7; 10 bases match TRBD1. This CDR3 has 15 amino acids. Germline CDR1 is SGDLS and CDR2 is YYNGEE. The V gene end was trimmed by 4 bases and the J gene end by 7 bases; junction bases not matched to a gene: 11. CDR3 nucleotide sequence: TGTGCCAGCAGCCCCCAAGGGACAGGGGTAGATGAGCAGTACTTC. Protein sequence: CASSPQGTGVDEQYF.

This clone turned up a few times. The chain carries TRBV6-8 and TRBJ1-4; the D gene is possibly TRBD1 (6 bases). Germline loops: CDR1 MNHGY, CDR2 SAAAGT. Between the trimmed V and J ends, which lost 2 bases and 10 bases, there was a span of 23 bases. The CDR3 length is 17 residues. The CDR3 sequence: CASSYLRPGDLSGKLFF. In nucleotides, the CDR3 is TGTGCCAGCAGTTACCTTCGGCCAGGGGACCTATCCGGAAAACTGTTTTTT.

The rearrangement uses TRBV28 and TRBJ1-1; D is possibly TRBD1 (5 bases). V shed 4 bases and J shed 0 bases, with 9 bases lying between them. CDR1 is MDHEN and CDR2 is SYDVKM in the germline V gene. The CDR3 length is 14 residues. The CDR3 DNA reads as TGTGCCAGCAGTTCCCCAGGGATGAACACTGAAGCTTTCTTT. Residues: CASSSPGMNTEAFF.

CDR3 nucleotides: TGTGCCAGCAGCCGCAGGGTCTATGGCTACACCTTC. Protein sequence: CASSRRVYGYTF. The chain is built from TRBV28 and TRBJ1-2, with a weak D call TRBD1 (5 bases). The CDR3 runs 12 residues. Germline loops: CDR1 MDHEN, CDR2 SYDVKM. V lost 6 bases and J lost 4, with 9 bases in between.

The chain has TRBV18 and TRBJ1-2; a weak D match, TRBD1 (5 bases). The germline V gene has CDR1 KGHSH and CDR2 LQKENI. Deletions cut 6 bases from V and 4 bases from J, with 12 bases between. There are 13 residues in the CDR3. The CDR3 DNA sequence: TGTGCCAGCTCGATAGGACACCTCTATGGCTACACCTTC. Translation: CASSIGHLYGYTF.

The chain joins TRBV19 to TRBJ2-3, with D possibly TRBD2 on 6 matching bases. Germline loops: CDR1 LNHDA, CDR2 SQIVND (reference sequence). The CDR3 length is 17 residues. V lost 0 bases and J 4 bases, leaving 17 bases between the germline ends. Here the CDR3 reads CASSIDLYGGGADTQYF. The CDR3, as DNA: TGTGCCAGTAGTATAGATCTGTACGGGGGAGGAGCAGATACGCAGTATTTT.

The CDR3 reads CASSVGSDIQYF. In DNA, the CDR3 is TGTGCCAGCAGCGTAGGCTCAGACATTCAGTACTTC. V is TRBV9 and J is TRBJ2-4, with D unresolved. From germline, CDR1 is SGDLS and CDR2 YYNGEE. V was clipped by 0 bases and J by 8 bases, with 6 bases between them. This CDR3 region has 12 residues.

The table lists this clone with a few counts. The CDR3 region has the DNA TGTGCCAGCAGCTTGCTAGCGGGGGAGGGTGAGCAGTTCTTC. It encodes CASSLLAGEGEQFF. The V gene is TRBV11-3, the J gene TRBJ2-1, with 10 bases matching TRBD2. The V segment lost 3 bases and the J segment 9 bases; nucleotides outside the gene matches: 5. CDR3 length: 14 residues. CDR1 and CDR2 from the germline V gene are SGHNT and YENEEA.